The rows below give T cell receptor beta chains drawn from one sample of a study of T cell responses to AZD1222 COVID-19 vaccine. Clones were read by immunoSEQ multiplex PCR, and TCRdb kept only the in-frame ones, dropping some. The profile shows roughly 150,000 clones, around 88% of them singletons. Sequences were derived from peripheral blood, sampled on day 0 of AZD1222 vaccination. These receptors all stem from an adult in good health. Both conserved end residues are part of each CDR3. The order of the fields is D gene, V gene, clone size, J gene, CDR3 protein, CDR3 DNA. D genes are given only for firm matches. Clone size is stated in some rows and not others, as once, few, many or a class when expanded.

>TRBD1|TRBV3-1/TRBV3-2|NA|TRBJ2-3
CASSRTGYSDTQYF
TGTGCCAGCAGCCGGACAGGGTATTCAGATACGCAGTATTTT
>NA|TRBV19|NA|TRBJ2-5
CASSINEMETQYF
TGTGCCAGTAGTATTAATGAGATGGAGACCCAGTACTTC
>NA|TRBV2|many|TRBJ1-5
CASREGLGILSNQPQHF
TGTGCCAGCAGGGAGGGTTTAGGGATACTTAGCAATCAGCCCCAGCATTTT
>NA|TRBV19|once|TRBJ1-2
CASIRPGGAGGYTF
TGTGCCAGTATAAGGCCCGGGGGGGCAGGTGGCTACACCTTC
>NA|TRBV5-1|NA|TRBJ2-3
CASSLDPTRAPDTQYF
TGCGCCAGCAGCTTGGACCCTACCAGGGCACCGGATACGCAGTATTTT
>TRBD2|TRBV10-3|NA|TRBJ2-3
CAISVAGGTSTDTQYF
TGTGCCATCAGTGTGGCGGGAGGGACTAGCACAGATACGCAGTATTTT
>TRBD1|TRBV10-3|NA|TRBJ2-7
CAISESAPGQGGSGEQYF
TGTGCCATCAGTGAGTCGGCACCGGGACAGGGGGGTTCTGGCGAGCAGTACTTC
>NA|TRBV6-4|once|TRBJ1-4
CASSGEGSGEPNEKLFF
TGTGCCAGCAGTGGGGAGGGGTCCGGGGAACCTAATGAAAAACTGTTTTTT
>NA|TRBV5-6|NA|TRBJ2-7
CASSFGTVTYEQYF
TGTGCCAGCAGCTTTGGGACGGTAACCTACGAGCAGTACTTC
>NA|TRBV19|NA|TRBJ2-1
CASSTGLGNDEQFF
TGTGCCAGTAGTACAGGCCTGGGAAACGATGAGCAGTTCTTC
>NA|TRBV9|NA|TRBJ1-1
CASSVPFGEAFF
TGTGCCAGCAGCGTCCCCTTCGGGGAAGCTTTCTTT
>TRBD1|TRBV5-1|NA|TRBJ1-5
CASSVGQGGNQPQHF
TGCGCCAGCAGCGTAGGACAGGGTGGCAATCAGCCCCAGCATTTT
>NA|TRBV7-2|NA|TRBJ2-1
CASSPPSDHNEQFF
TGTGCCAGCAGCCCCCCCAGCGACCACAATGAGCAGTTCTTC
>NA|TRBV7-9|NA|TRBJ1-5
CASSLEGDQPQHF
TGTGCCAGCAGCTTAGAGGGGGATCAGCCCCAGCATTTT
>TRBD1|TRBV7-8|NA|TRBJ1-2
CASSNPRTGGEYGYTF
TGTGCCAGCAGCAATCCTAGGACAGGGGGAGAATATGGCTACACCTTC
>NA|TRBV12-3/TRBV12-4|NA|TRBJ2-1
CASSLMTSSEQFF
TGTGCCAGCAGTTTGATGACTAGTTCTGAGCAGTTCTTC
>TRBD1|TRBV6-5|NA|TRBJ1-1
CASSSPGTVNTEAFF
TGTGCCAGCAGCTCACCCGGGACAGTTAACACTGAAGCTTTCTTT
>NA|TRBV7-8|NA|TRBJ2-6
CASSLLPSTIPSGANVLTF
TGTGCCAGCAGCCTCCTTCCGTCGACTATTCCCTCTGGGGCCAACGTCCTGACTTTC
>NA|TRBV5-4|NA|TRBJ2-3
CASSLDTGATQYF
TGTGCCAGCAGCTTGGACACCGGGGCTACGCAGTATTTT
>TRBD2|TRBV5-1|NA|TRBJ2-2
CASSRLTSGNTGELFF
TGCGCCAGCAGCCGATTAACTAGCGGAAACACCGGGGAGCTGTTTTTT
>NA|TRBV4-3|NA|TRBJ1-1
CASSQEPSTVNTEAFF
TGCGCCAGCAGCCAAGAACCCTCGACAGTGAACACTGAAGCTTTCTTT
>NA|TRBV5-1|once|TRBJ2-1
CASSLVETAGPYNEQFF
TGCGCCAGCAGCTTGGTAGAGACAGCCGGTCCCTACAATGAGCAGTTCTTC
>NA|TRBV19|NA|TRBJ1-1
CASSETENTEAFF
TGTGCCAGTAGTGAGACCGAGAACACTGAAGCTTTCTTT
>NA|TRBV13|NA|TRBJ2-2
CASSVGGAGELFF
TGTGCCAGCAGCGTGGGTGGGGCCGGGGAGCTGTTTTTT
>NA|TRBV18|NA|TRBJ1-4
CASSPGQTNEKLFF
TGTGCCAGCTCACCAGGACAGACAAATGAAAAACTGTTTTTT
>NA|TRBV3-1/TRBV3-2|NA|TRBJ2-1
CASSQVKGIVFF
TGTGCCAGCAGCCAAGTTAAGGGTATCGTGTTCTTC
>NA|TRBV5-1|NA|TRBJ1-1
CASSLGLGTEAFF
TGCGCCAGCAGCTTGGGGCTGGGGACTGAAGCTTTCTTT
>TRBD2|TRBV30|NA|TRBJ2-7
CAWSVAGVGEQYF
TGTGCCTGGAGTGTAGCGGGAGTGGGCGAGCAGTACTTC
>TRBD1|TRBV6-5|NA|TRBJ1-3
CASIMDRSGNTIYF
TGTGCCAGCATTATGGACAGGTCTGGAAACACCATATATTTT
>NA|TRBV2|once|TRBJ2-2
CASSEAGWITGELFF
TGTGCCAGCAGTGAAGCAGGTTGGATCACCGGGGAGCTGTTTTTT
>NA|TRBV6-6|NA|TRBJ1-5
CASSQQGPQPQHF
TGTGCCAGCAGCCAACAGGGTCCTCAGCCCCAGCATTTT
>NA|TRBV6-5|NA|TRBJ2-5
CASRPAGLSQGTQYF
TGTGCCAGCAGGCCCGCGGGACTCTCCCAGGGGACCCAGTACTTC
>TRBD1|TRBV28|NA|TRBJ1-2
CASSSGGLDLNTF
TGTGCCAGCAGCTCAGGGGGCTTAGACTTAAACACCTTC
>TRBD1|TRBV6-5|NA|TRBJ1-2
CASIGQGSYGYTF
TGTGCCAGCATCGGACAGGGAAGCTATGGCTACACCTTC
>NA|TRBV15|once|TRBJ1-2
CATNAPGRRDYGYTF
TGTGCCACTAATGCCCCGGGACGTAGGGACTATGGCTACACCTTC
>TRBD2|TRBV4-2|NA|TRBJ2-7
CASSQATSGTYEQYF
TGTGCCAGCAGCCAAGCGACTAGCGGGACCTACGAGCAGTACTTC
>NA|TRBV19|NA|TRBJ1-2
CASRPLGRFYGYTF
TGTGCCAGTAGACCCCTCGGGCGGTTCTATGGCTACACCTTC
>NA|TRBV9|NA|TRBJ2-1
CASSARDTFAYNEQFF
TGTGCCAGCAGCGCGAGAGACACCTTTGCCTACAATGAGCAGTTCTTC
>NA|TRBV29-1|NA|TRBJ1-1
CSVGGRMNTEAFF
TGCAGCGTTGGGGGTCGGATGAACACTGAAGCTTTCTTT
>NA|TRBV11-2|NA|TRBJ1-4
CASSPRGGRLFF
TGTGCCAGCAGCCCAAGGGGGGGGCGACTGTTTTTT